This entry lists 18 T cell receptor beta chains sequenced from one sample in a study of T-cell reconstitution after alpha-beta-depleted transplantation in children. Unique molecular identifiers were incorporated when the TCRbeta library was constructed. TCRdb re-analysed the PCR reads in MiXCR, keeping a single row per CDR3 protein. The sample holds some 600,000 distinct CDR3 sequences, 10% to 15% seen once. The input for sequencing was PBMCs, mostly from graft donor cells, taken 360 days after TCRalphabeta/CD19-depleted stem cell transplant. The receptors were sampled from a male patient between 10 and 17 years old who had a stem cell transplant for acute myeloid leukemia, so the T cells may come from the graft donor.

In its sample, this clonotype was seen many times. CDR3 sequence reads: CASSYSRVRHEQFF. CDR3 nucleotide sequence: TGTGCCAGCAGTTACTCGAGGGTACGCCATGAGCAGTTCTTC. The V call is TRBV6-2 or TRBV6-3, the J call TRBJ2-1; maybe TRBD2 (5 bases). This CDR3 has 14 amino acids. Trimming left V 0 bases short and J 8 bases short, with 11 bases between. CDR1 is MNHEY, CDR2 SVGEGT, per germline.

In this sample, this clonotype turned up once. CDR3 coding DNA: TGCAGTGCTAGAGATGTAAGGAAGGGGAACTACGAGCAGTACTTC. Its protein product is CSARDVRKGNYEQYF. The chain recombines TRBV20-1 with TRBJ2-7; D might be TRBD1 (5 bases). V lost 0 bases and J 3 bases, leaving 15 bases between the germline ends. From germline, CDR1 is DFQATT and CDR2 SNEGSKA (reference sequence). The CDR3 extends over 15 amino acids.

This chain links TRBV18 with TRBJ1-1; D possibly corresponds to TRBD1 (5 bases). Germline V lookup: CDR1 KGHSH, CDR2 LQKENI. This CDR3 is built from 14 residues. The V end lost 3 bases, the J end lost 2 bases, and 10 bases lay between the germline ends. The CDR3 coding sequence is TGTGCCAGCTCACCCATCGGGGGTAACACTGAAGCTTTCTTT. It specifies CASSPIGGNTEAFF.

V usage is TRBV30 and J usage is TRBJ2-7; D is perhaps TRBD2 (6 bases). The CDR3 is 14 amino acids. V shed 0 bases and J shed 4 bases, with 13 bases lying between them. Germline lookup yields CDR1 GTSNPN and CDR2 SVGIG (reference sequence). As DNA, the CDR3 is TGTGCCTGGAGTGTACGGGTTCGGGGGTACGAGCAGTACTTC. As protein: CAWSVRVRGYEQYF. The full variable domain, with the rest looked up from reference TRBV30 and TRBJ2-7, is SQTIHQWPATLVQPVGSPLSLECTVEGTSNPNLYWYRQAAGRGLQLLFYSVGIGQISSEVPQNLSASRPQDRQFILSSKKLLLSDSGFYLCAWSVRVRGYEQYFGPGTRLTVT.

This clonotype was picked up many times. The rearrangement uses TRBV20-1 and TRBJ2-5; D not certain. The CDR3 contains 13 residues. Trimming took 0 bases from V and 5 from J, leaving 10 bases between them. CDR1 is DFQATT, CDR2 SNEGSKA, per germline (reference sequence). The CDR3 spells CSARDPGRETQYF. The CDR3 DNA follows: TGCAGTGCTAGAGATCCCGGACGGGAGACCCAGTACTTC.

This clonotype showed up just a few times. This chain joins TRBV5-1 and TRBJ2-7; D is ambiguous. The ends were cut back, 0 bases at V and 2 bases at J, with 12 bases in the middle. The CDR3 totals 15 residues. Germline values: CDR1 SGHRS, CDR2 YFSETQ. The CDR3 spells CASSLEGQRTYEQYF. DNA for the CDR3: TGCGCCAGCAGCTTGGAAGGCCAGAGAACCTACGAGCAGTACTTC.

This clonotype was observed a handful of times. V usage is TRBV27 and J usage is TRBJ2-5; 12 nucleotides line up with TRBD2. From germline, CDR1 is MNHEY and CDR2 SMNVEV (reference sequence). This CDR3 spans 17 amino acids. With V trimmed by 5 bases and J by 1 base, 8 bases remained unmatched. The CDR3 coding sequence is TGTGCCAGCAGTACTCGACTAGCGGGAGCACCCCAAGAGACCCAGTACTTC. Protein: CASSTRLAGAPQETQYF.

This CDR3 is CSVPTGLYTEAFF. The CDR3 region has the DNA TGCAGCGTACCCACAGGGTTGTACACTGAAGCTTTCTTT. This chain joins TRBV29-1 and TRBJ1-1; tentative D call: TRBD1 (6 bases). The V end was cut by 6 bases, the J end by 3 bases, with 14 bases between. The CDR3 is 13 residues long. Germline assignment: CDR1 SQVTM and CDR2 ANQGSEA.

V is TRBV28 and J is TRBJ2-6; no firm D call. The ends were cut back, 3 bases at V and 4 bases at J, with 13 bases in the middle. The CDR3 consists of 16 residues. CDR1 and CDR2 (germline): MDHEN, SYDVKM. In nucleotides, the CDR3 is TGTGCCAGCAGTTTCAGGAACGATCCGGGGGCCAACGTCCTGACTTTC. This codes for CASSFRNDPGANVLTF.

The sample holds many counts of this clonotype. J is TRBJ1-4 and V is TRBV12-3 or TRBV12-4; possibly TRBD1 for D (5 bases). The CDR3 has 15 residues. Between the trimmed V and J ends, which lost 6 bases and 3 bases, there was a span of 14 bases. This CDR3 reads CASRALDMANEKLFF. In DNA, the CDR3 is TGTGCCAGCAGAGCTTTGGACATGGCTAATGAAAAACTGTTTTTT.

V is TRBV7-3 and J is TRBJ2-3, with D tentatively TRBD2 (6 bases). V was cut by 5 bases and J by 0 bases, with 18 bases left in between. The length of the CDR3 is 17 residues. Germline-derived CDR1 and CDR2 are SGHTA and FQGTGA. The CDR3 region is CASSPQGLWGSTDTQYF. The CDR3 region has the DNA TGTGCCAGCAGCCCTCAGGGACTCTGGGGGAGCACAGATACGCAGTATTTT.

The sample holds a few counts of this clonotype. The chain couples TRBV4-3 to TRBJ2-6, with D perhaps matching TRBD1 (6 bases). Trimming cost V 4 bases and J 4 bases, with 17 bases left between them. The V gene's germline CDR1 is LGHNA and CDR2 YSLEER. The CDR3 spans 17 residues. In DNA, the CDR3 is TGCGCCAGCAGCCTCGACAGGTTAACTAAGGGGGCCAACGTCCTGACTTTC. Its protein is CASSLDRLTKGANVLTF.

The chain uses TRBV7-9 and TRBJ2-7; 10 positions agree with TRBD2. V was clipped by 6 bases and J by 0 bases; unmatched bases: 5. Germline values: CDR1 SEHNR, CDR2 FQNEAQ (reference sequence). CDR3 length: 15 residues. The CDR3 DNA reads TGTGCCAGCAGTTGGGGACTAGCGTACTCCTACGAGCAGTACTTC. Its protein is CASSWGLAYSYEQYF.

This clonotype has more than one count but fewer than ten. The V gene is TRBV12-3 or TRBV12-4, the J gene TRBJ1-1; 9 nucleotides line up with TRBD1. The junction had 6 bases not matched to a gene; V was cut back by 1 base and J by 3 bases. The CDR3 consists of 16 residues. CDR3 sequence: CASSLGQGVGYTEAFF. The CDR3 DNA reads as TGTGCCAGCAGTTTAGGACAGGGGGTCGGCTACACTGAAGCTTTCTTT.

This clonotype has more than one count but fewer than ten. This chain links TRBV28 with TRBJ2-7; 11 bases are shared with TRBD2. Unmatched junction bases numbered 9, after V lost 6 bases and J lost 5 bases. Germline lookup yields CDR1 MDHEN and CDR2 SYDVKM. The length of the CDR3 is 15 residues. The CDR3 coding sequence is TGTGCCAGCAGCCCCCGACTAGCGGGATCCCACGAGCAGTACTTC. It encodes CASSPRLAGSHEQYF.

This clonotype appeared many times. The CDR3 spells CASSPGGELFF. The CDR3 DNA reads TGTGCCAGCAGCCCCGGAGGGGAGCTGTTTTTT. The J gene is TRBJ2-2, the V gene TRBV12-3 or TRBV12-4, with D unresolved. This CDR3 region has 11 residues. V dropped 6 bases and J dropped 8 bases, with 7 bases sitting between them.

This clonotype has only a few counts. The chain couples TRBV11-2 to TRBJ1-5; D might be TRBD1 (6 bases). CDR1 SGHAT and CDR2 FQNNGV come from the germline V gene. This CDR3 has 14 amino acids. Between the trimmed V and J ends, which lost 0 bases and 6 bases, there was a span of 9 bases. In nucleotides, the CDR3 is TGTGCCAGCAGCTTAGATACAGGGACTCAGCCCCAGCATTTT. Amino acids: CASSLDTGTQPQHF.

This clonotype was counted many times. The rearrangement uses TRBV6-6 and TRBJ2-7; tentatively, D is TRBD1 (5 bases). The CDR3 runs 13 residues. The germline gives CDR1 MNHNY, CDR2 SVGAGI (reference sequence). Deletions cut 2 bases from V and 2 bases from J, with 7 bases between. In DNA, the CDR3 is TGTGCCAGCAGTTACATGGGGCCCTACGAGCAGTACTTC. This translates into CASSYMGPYEQYF.